This entry lists 27 T cell receptor beta chains sequenced from one sample in a study of memory CD4+ T cells and cytomegalovirus serostatus. TCRdb keeps only in-frame clones here, not all; method: immunoSEQ multiplex PCR. The repertoire holds over 65,000 clones, with 65% to 85% as singletons. Single viable CD3+CD4+CD8-CD45RO+ cells were sorted as the memory CD4+ T cells. Sequencing input: memory CD4+ T cells from blood. The receptors were gathered from an adult in good health and CMV-seronegative.

The genes are TRBV6-5 and TRBJ2-1; 10 bases are shared with TRBD2. CDR3 length: 16 amino acids. Germline V gives CDR1 MNHEY, CDR2 SVGAGI. V dropped 0 bases and J dropped 3; count of bases not matched to a gene: 2. CDR3 loop: CASSYSIAGGYNEQFF. CDR3 DNA: TGTGCCAGCAGTTACTCAATAGCGGGGGGCTACAATGAGCAGTTCTTC.

The chain joins TRBV5-1 to TRBJ2-2; a possible D gene is TRBD1 (5 bases). Germline V lookup: CDR1 SGHRS, CDR2 YFSETQ. Trimming removed 0 bases at V and 4 bases at J, with 10 bases between. The CDR3 has 15 residues. CDR3 region: CASSLAAGITGELFF. The CDR3 DNA reads as TGCGCCAGCAGCTTGGCGGCAGGGATCACCGGGGAGCTGTTTTTT. Full variable domain (rest looked up from reference TRBV5-1 and TRBJ2-2): KAGVTQTPRYLIKTRGQQVTLSCSPISGHRSVSWYQQTPGQGLQFLFEYFSETQRNKGNFPGRFSGRQFSNSRSEMNVSTLELGDSALYLCASSLAAGITGELFFGEGSRLTVL.

The chain couples TRBV19 to TRBJ2-7, with TRBD1 identical over 9 bases. Germline-derived CDR1 and CDR2 are LNHDA and SQIVND (reference sequence). After removal of 5 bases from V and 4 bases from J, the junction contained 12 bases not matched to a gene. The CDR3 spans 16 residues. CDR3 sequence reads: CASSSRTRTGEYEQYF. In nucleotides, the CDR3 is TGTGCCAGTAGTTCCCGGACGCGGACAGGGGAGTACGAGCAGTACTTC.

The CDR3 loop is CASSSLATGNTEAFF. The CDR3 coding sequence is TGTGCCAGCAGTTCCCTCGCGACAGGGAACACTGAAGCTTTCTTT. The chain employs TRBV6-5 and TRBJ1-1; D may be TRBD1 (6 bases). Trimming stripped 4 bases from V and 1 base from J, with 13 bases between. CDR1 is MNHEY, CDR2 SVGAGI, per germline. The CDR3 extends over 15 amino acids.

CDR3 loop: CASSYPGAYTEAFF. The DNA for the CDR3 is TGTGCCAGCAGTTACCCGGGGGCCTATACTGAAGCTTTCTTT. This chain links TRBV6-5 with TRBJ1-1, with a tentative D call TRBD1 (6 bases). V was cut by 2 bases and J by 5 bases, with 12 bases left in between. The length of the CDR3 is 14 residues. CDR1 is MNHEY and CDR2 is SVGAGI in the germline V gene.

This sequence joins TRBV19 and TRBJ1-5; D ambiguous. The CDR3 contains 12 residues. V lost 9 bases to trimming and J lost 0 bases, with 6 bases between them. Per the germline V gene, CDR1 is LNHDA and CDR2 is SQIVND (reference sequence). CDR3 residues: CASTDSNQPQHF. The CDR3, as DNA: TGTGCCAGCACAGATAGCAATCAGCCCCAGCATTTT. The full variable domain, its missing parts supplied by reference TRBV19 and TRBJ1-5, is DGGITQSPKYLFRKEGQNVTLSCEQNLNHDAMYWYRQDPGQGLRLIYYSQIVNDFQKGDIAEGYSVSREKKESFPLTVTSAQKNPTAFYLCASTDSNQPQHFGDGTRLSIL.

The chain combines TRBV7-8 with TRBJ1-2; D is undetermined. The CDR3 extends over 14 amino acids. Trimming took 4 bases from V and 4 from J, leaving 13 bases between them. Germline V lookup: CDR1 SGHVS, CDR2 FQNEAQ. In DNA, the CDR3 is TGTGCCAGCAGCTCATTGGGAAGGAGCTATGGCTACACCTTC. Amino acids: CASSSLGRSYGYTF.

This clone was counted only a few times. J is TRBJ1-3 and V is TRBV19; TRBD1 matches at 10 bases. Germline V gene sequence: CDR1 LNHDA, CDR2 SQIVND (reference sequence). With V trimmed by 8 bases and J by 1 base, 8 bases remained unmatched. This CDR3 is built from 16 residues. CDR3 region: CASWPGQGTSGNTIYF. Here the CDR3 DNA reads TGTGCCAGTTGGCCGGGACAGGGGACTTCTGGAAACACCATATATTTT.

About this clone: This same CDR3 is encoded by further DNA sequences in the sample. The V gene is TRBV20-1, the J gene TRBJ2-5; no definite D call. Per the germline V gene, CDR1 is DFQATT and CDR2 is SNEGSKA (reference sequence). CDR3 length equals 11 residues. The V end was cut by 4 bases, the J end by 2 bases, with 5 bases between. Written as DNA, the CDR3 is TGCAGTGCTATCCCGCAAGAGACCCAGTACTTC. This gives the protein CSAIPQETQYF.

The DNA for the CDR3 is TGTGCAGCAGCCCCCTGGCGGGGGGGCACAAATGAGCAGTTCTTC. It is translated as CAAAPWRGGTNEQFF. V gene TRBV6-5 combines with J gene TRBJ2-1, with 9 bases that match TRBD2. Germline lookup yields CDR1 MNHEY and CDR2 SVGAGI. The CDR3 totals 15 residues.

The V call is TRBV10-1, the J call TRBJ1-2; possibly TRBD1 for D (5 bases). The CDR3 totals 13 residues. V was trimmed by 2 bases and J by 4 bases, leaving 8 bases between them. Germline CDR1 reads WNHNN; CDR2 reads SYGVQD (reference sequence). The CDR3 DNA sequence: TGCGCCAGCAGTGAGGCAGGGTCCTATGGCTACACCTTC. It encodes CASSEAGSYGYTF.

The chain has TRBV12-5 and TRBJ2-4; tentative D call: TRBD1 (5 bases). Germline-derived CDR1 and CDR2 are LGHNT and FRNRAP. The CDR3 has 13 residues. The ends were cut back, 4 bases at V and 7 bases at J, with 11 bases in the middle. The CDR3 region is CASGSGWGNIQYF. For the CDR3, the DNA is TGTGCTAGTGGTTCAGGTTGGGGCAACATTCAGTACTTC.

The chain combines TRBV29-1 with TRBJ1-1; no clear D gene. Germline V gene lookup returns CDR1 SQVTM and CDR2 ANQGSEA. V dropped 5 bases and J dropped 2 bases, with 12 bases sitting between them. CDR3 length: 13 amino acids. CDR3 sequence (DNA): TGCAGCGTTCGGCTACACATCAACACTGAAGCTTTCTTT. It codes for CSVRLHINTEAFF.

V is TRBV7-9 and J is TRBJ1-3; D is unclear. The CDR3 has 15 amino acids. Trimming removed 5 bases at V and 0 bases at J, with 11 bases between. Germline V gives CDR1 SEHNR, CDR2 FQNEAQ (reference sequence). This chain's CDR3 is CASSPSVGSGNTIYF. In nucleotides, the CDR3 is TGTGCCAGCAGCCCATCAGTGGGCTCTGGAAACACCATATATTTT.

The rearrangement links TRBV2 to TRBJ2-3; D might be TRBD1 (5 bases). The V end lost 6 bases, the J end lost 14 bases, and 18 bases lay between the germline ends. Germline values: CDR1 SNHLY, CDR2 FYNNEI. The CDR3 is 12 amino acids. The CDR3 coding sequence is TGTGCCAGCAGAGATCAGGGCACTGTCGCGTATTTT. The encoded protein is CASRDQGTVAYF.

The genes are TRBV28 and TRBJ1-1; the match to TRBD1 covers 8 bases. CDR1 is MDHEN and CDR2 is SYDVKM in the germline V gene. The CDR3 consists of 13 residues. The junction had 7 bases not matched to a gene; V was cut back by 2 bases and J by 11 bases. The CDR3 protein is CASSLGQGALAFF. The CDR3 DNA follows: TGTGCCAGCAGTTTAGGTCAGGGGGCCCTTGCTTTCTTT.

The rearrangement joins TRBV7-8 to TRBJ1-1; TRBD1 agrees at 7 bases. This CDR3 has 13 amino acids. Trimming removed 5 bases from V and 3 bases from J; junction bases left unmatched: 3. Per germline, CDR1 SGHVS and CDR2 FQNEAQ. Written as DNA, the CDR3 is TGTGCCAGCAGCGCCCAGGGGGACACTGAAGCTTTCTTT. It yields the protein CASSAQGDTEAFF.

The V call is TRBV5-5, the J call TRBJ2-5; D remains ambiguous. Trimming left V 3 bases short and J 3 bases short, with 12 bases between. The CDR3 length is 14 residues. Germline CDR1 SGHKS, CDR2 YYEKEE (reference sequence). Written as DNA, the CDR3 is TGTGCCAGCAGCTACCGATGGGCCGAAGAGACCCAGTACTTC. Its translation is CASSYRWAEETQYF.

This clone was counted a few times. This sequence joins TRBV28 and TRBJ1-6, with 9 bases that match TRBD1. Trimming removed 3 bases from V and 8 bases from J; junction bases left unmatched: 11. The germline CDR1 and CDR2 sequences are MDHEN and SYDVKM. The CDR3 spans 17 residues. The CDR3 DNA reads as TGTGCCAGCAGTTTCGCAGTGGGACAGGGTTATCATTCACCCCTCCACTTT. Protein: CASSFAVGQGYHSPLHF.

In DNA form, the CDR3 reads TGTGCCAGCAGCTTTTCGGGGTCTATTGGGGGCTACGAGCAGTACTTC. Its protein is CASSFSGSIGGYEQYF. V gene TRBV5-8 combines with J gene TRBJ2-7; D tentatively fits TRBD1 or TRBD2 (5 bases each). Germline values: CDR1 SGHTS, CDR2 YDEGEE. The length of the CDR3 is 16 residues. V was pared by 2 bases and J by 3 bases, with 18 bases between.

The J gene is TRBJ1-3, the V gene TRBV7-2; 8 nucleotides line up with TRBD1. CDR1 and CDR2 from the germline V gene are SGHTA and FQGNSA. V lost 3 bases and J lost 1; bases outside the gene matches: 2. The CDR3 length is 15 residues. CDR3 in DNA: TGTGCCAGCAGCTTGACAGGGGAGTCTGGAAACACCATATATTTT. This encodes CASSLTGESGNTIYF.

The rearrangement uses TRBV7-6 and TRBJ2-3; 9 bases map to TRBD2. Trimming removed 3 bases from V and 2 bases from J; junction bases left unmatched: 6. Per the germline V gene, CDR1 is SGHVS and CDR2 is FNYEAQ. The CDR3 runs to 16 residues. CDR3 protein: CASSLRSGGLTDTQYF. As DNA, the CDR3 is TGTGCCAGCAGCTTGAGGAGCGGGGGGCTCACAGATACGCAGTATTTT.

This rearrangement joins TRBV6-4 to TRBJ2-1; 10 bases line up with TRBD2. After removal of 5 bases from V and 16 bases from J, the junction contained 11 bases not matched to a gene. The CDR3 spans 13 residues. Germline CDR1 reads MRHNA; CDR2 reads SNTAGT. As DNA, the CDR3 is TGTGCCAGCAGTCCCACTAGCGGGGAACATGAATTCTTC. Protein: CASSPTSGEHEFF.

The chain recombines TRBV4-2 with TRBJ1-5; D unresolved. Germline values: CDR1 LGHNA, CDR2 YNFKEQ. The germline V and J ends were trimmed by 1 base and 0 bases, with 13 bases remaining between them. This CDR3 contains 17 residues. The CDR3 is CASSQGGRAYSNQPQHF. CDR3 bases: TGTGCCAGCAGCCAAGGTGGGAGGGCCTATAGCAATCAGCCCCAGCATTTT.

J is TRBJ2-1 and V is TRBV5-5, with D perhaps matching TRBD2 (7 bases). This CDR3 has 17 amino acids. In germline, CDR1 is SGHKS, CDR2 YYEKEE (reference sequence). The V end lost 3 bases, the J end lost 2 bases, and 18 bases lay between the germline ends. The CDR3 protein is CASSSRGAGPAYNEQFF. CDR3 nucleotides: TGTGCCAGCAGCTCCCGGGGGGCGGGACCCGCCTACAATGAGCAGTTCTTC.

This chain connects TRBV5-1 to TRBJ2-3; D not resolved. There are 12 residues in the CDR3. V lost 3 bases and J lost 0, with 2 bases in between. CDR1 is SGHRS and CDR2 is YFSETQ in the germline V gene. The CDR3 nucleotides read TGCGCCAGCAGCTCTAGCACAGATACGCAGTATTTT. The encoded protein is CASSSSTDTQYF.

The chain couples TRBV20-1 to TRBJ2-1; D is perhaps TRBD1 (6 bases). The CDR3 spans 10 residues. Germline V gene data show CDR1 as DFQATT and CDR2 as SNEGSKA (reference sequence). Trimming left V 8 bases short and J 8 bases short, with 10 bases between. As DNA, the CDR3 is TGCAGTCCTCACAGGGATGAGCAGTTCTTC. Translated, it gives CSPHRDEQFF.